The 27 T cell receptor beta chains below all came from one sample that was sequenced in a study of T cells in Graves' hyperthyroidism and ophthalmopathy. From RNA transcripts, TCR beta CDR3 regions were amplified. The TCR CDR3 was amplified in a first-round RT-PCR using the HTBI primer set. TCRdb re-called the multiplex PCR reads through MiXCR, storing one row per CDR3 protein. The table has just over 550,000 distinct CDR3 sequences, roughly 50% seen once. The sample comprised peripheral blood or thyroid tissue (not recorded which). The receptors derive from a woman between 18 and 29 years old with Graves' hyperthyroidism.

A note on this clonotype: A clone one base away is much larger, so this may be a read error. The CDR3 DNA is TGTGCCACCAGCATGGACACCATCTCCCACGAGCAGTACTTC. Protein: CATSMDTISHEQYF. This chain joins TRBV15 and TRBJ2-7; TRBD1 might be the D (5 bases). The CDR3 totals 14 residues. Germline CDR1 and CDR2: LNHNV and YYDKDF (reference sequence).

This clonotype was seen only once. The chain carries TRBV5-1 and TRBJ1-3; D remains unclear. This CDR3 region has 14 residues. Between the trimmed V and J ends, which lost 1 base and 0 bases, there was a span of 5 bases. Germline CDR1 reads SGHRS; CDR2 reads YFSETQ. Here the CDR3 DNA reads TGCGCCAGCAGCTTGAACCCCTCTGGAAACACCATATATTTT. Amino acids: CASSLNPSGNTIYF.

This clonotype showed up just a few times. In nucleotides, the CDR3 is TGTGCCACCAACCGGGCCGAAAATGAAAAACTGTTTTTT. As protein: CATNRAENEKLFF. This chain joins TRBV2 and TRBJ1-4, with D uncertain. The germline V and J ends were trimmed by 10 bases and 5 bases, with 14 bases remaining between them. This CDR3 contains 13 residues. Germline-derived CDR1 and CDR2 are SNHLY and FYNNEI.

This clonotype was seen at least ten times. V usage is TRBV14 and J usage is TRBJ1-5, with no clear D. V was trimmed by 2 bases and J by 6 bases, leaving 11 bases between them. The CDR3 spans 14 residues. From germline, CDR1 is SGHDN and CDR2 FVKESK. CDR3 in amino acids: CASSQSQAIQPQHF. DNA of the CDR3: TGTGCCAGCAGCCAAAGTCAGGCGATTCAGCCCCAGCATTTT.

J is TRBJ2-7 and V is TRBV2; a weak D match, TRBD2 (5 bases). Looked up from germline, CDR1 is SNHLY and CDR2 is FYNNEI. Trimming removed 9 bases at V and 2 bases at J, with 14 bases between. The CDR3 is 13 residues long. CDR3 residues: CASLRETPYEQYF. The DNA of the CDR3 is TGTGCCAGTCTGAGGGAGACCCCCTACGAGCAGTACTTC.

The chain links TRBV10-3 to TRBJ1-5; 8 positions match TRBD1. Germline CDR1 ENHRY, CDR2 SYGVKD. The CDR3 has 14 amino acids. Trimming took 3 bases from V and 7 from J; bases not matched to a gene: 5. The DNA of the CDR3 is TGTGCCATCAGTGACGCAGGGGGCGGGCAGCCCCAGCATTTT. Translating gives CAISDAGGGQPQHF.

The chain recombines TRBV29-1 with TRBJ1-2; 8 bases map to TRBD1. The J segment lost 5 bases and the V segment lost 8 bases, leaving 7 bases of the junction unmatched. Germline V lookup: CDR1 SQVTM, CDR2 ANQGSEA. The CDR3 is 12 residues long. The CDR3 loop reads CSILTGAYGYTF. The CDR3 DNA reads TGCAGCATCCTGACAGGGGCGTATGGCTACACCTTC.

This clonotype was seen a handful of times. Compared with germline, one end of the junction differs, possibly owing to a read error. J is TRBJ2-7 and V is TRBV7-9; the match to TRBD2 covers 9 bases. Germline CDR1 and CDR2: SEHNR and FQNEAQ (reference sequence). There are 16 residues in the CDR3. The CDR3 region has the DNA TGCGCCAGCAGCCAAGATATAGCGGGAGAGGTCTACGAGCAGTACTTC. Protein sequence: CASSQDIAGEVYEQYF.

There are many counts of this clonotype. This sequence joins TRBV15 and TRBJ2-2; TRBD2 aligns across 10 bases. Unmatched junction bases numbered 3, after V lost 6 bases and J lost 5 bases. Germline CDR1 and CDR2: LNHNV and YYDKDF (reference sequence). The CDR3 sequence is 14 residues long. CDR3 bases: TGTGCCACCAGGAATAGCGGGAGGACCGGGGAGCTGTTTTTT. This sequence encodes CATRNSGRTGELFF.

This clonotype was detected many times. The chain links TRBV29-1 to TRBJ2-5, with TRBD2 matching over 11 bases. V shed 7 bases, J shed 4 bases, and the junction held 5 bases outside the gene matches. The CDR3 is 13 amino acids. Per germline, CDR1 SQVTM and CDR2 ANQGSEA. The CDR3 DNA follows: TGCAGCGCATCGACTAGCGGGACAGAGACCCAGTACTTC. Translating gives CSASTSGTETQYF. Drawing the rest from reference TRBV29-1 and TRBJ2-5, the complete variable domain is SAVISQKPSRDICQRGTSLTIQCQVDSQVTMMFWYRQQPGQSLTLIATANQGSEATYESGFVIDKFPISRPNLTFSTLTVSNMSPEDSSIYLCSASTSGTETQYFGPGTRLLVL.

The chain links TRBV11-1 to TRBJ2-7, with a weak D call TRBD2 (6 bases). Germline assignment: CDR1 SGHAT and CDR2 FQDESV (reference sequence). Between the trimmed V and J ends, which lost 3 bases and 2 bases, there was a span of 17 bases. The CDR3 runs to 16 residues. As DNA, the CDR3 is TGTGCCAGCAGCTTGGAGGGACCGAGAACGCCCTACGAGCAGTACTTC. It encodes CASSLEGPRTPYEQYF.

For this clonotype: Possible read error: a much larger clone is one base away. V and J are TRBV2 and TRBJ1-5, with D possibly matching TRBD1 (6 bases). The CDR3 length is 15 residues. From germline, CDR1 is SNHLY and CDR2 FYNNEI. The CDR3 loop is CASTSTRGANQPRHF. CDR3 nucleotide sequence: TGTGCCAGCACCTCCACCCGGGGGGCAAATCAGCCCCGGCATTTT.

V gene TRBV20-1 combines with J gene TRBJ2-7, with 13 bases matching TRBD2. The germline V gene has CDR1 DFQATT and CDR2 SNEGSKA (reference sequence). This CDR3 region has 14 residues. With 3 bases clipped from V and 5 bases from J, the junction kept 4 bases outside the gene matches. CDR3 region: CSARPGLAGDEQYF. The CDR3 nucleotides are TGCAGTGCTAGGCCCGGACTAGCGGGAGACGAGCAGTACTTC.

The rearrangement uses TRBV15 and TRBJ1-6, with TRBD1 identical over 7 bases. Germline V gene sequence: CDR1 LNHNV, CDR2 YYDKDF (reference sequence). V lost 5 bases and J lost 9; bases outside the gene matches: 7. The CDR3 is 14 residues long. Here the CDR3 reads CATSDTGATSPLHF. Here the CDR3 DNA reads TGTGCCACCAGCGATACAGGGGCGACTTCACCCCTCCACTTT.

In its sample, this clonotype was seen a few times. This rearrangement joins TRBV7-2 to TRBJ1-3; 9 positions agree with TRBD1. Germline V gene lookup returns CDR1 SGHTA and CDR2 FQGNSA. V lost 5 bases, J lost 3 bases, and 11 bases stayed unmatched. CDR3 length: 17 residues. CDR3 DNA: TGTGCCAGCAGCCAACCCCCCCGGGACAGGGTTGGAAACACCATATATTTT. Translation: CASSQPPRDRVGNTIYF.

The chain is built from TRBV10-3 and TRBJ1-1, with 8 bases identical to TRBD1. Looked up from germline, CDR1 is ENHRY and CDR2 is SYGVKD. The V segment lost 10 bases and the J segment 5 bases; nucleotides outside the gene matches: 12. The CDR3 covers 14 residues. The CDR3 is CASTYRGRRTEAFF. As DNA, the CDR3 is TGTGCCAGCACCTACAGGGGGAGAAGAACTGAAGCTTTCTTT.

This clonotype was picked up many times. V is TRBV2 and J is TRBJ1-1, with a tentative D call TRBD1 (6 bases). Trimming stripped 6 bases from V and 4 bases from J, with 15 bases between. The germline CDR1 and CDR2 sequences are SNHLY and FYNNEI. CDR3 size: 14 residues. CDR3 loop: CASSEQGKGTEAFF. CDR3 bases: TGTGCCAGCAGCGAGCAGGGGAAGGGCACTGAAGCTTTCTTT.

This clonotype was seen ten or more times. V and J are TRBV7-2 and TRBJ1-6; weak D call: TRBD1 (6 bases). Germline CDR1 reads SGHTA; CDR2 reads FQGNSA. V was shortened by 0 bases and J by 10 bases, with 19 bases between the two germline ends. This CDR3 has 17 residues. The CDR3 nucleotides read TGTGCCAGCAGCTTAGCTGTGAGGGCAGGGGCGTTGTCACCCCTCCACTTT. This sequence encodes CASSLAVRAGALSPLHF. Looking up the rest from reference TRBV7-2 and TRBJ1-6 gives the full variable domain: GAGVSQSPSNKVTEKGKDVELRCDPISGHTALYWYRQSLGQGLEFLIYFQGNSAPDKSGLPSDRFSAERTGGSVSTLTIQRTQQEDSAVYLCASSLAVRAGALSPLHFGNGTRLTVT.

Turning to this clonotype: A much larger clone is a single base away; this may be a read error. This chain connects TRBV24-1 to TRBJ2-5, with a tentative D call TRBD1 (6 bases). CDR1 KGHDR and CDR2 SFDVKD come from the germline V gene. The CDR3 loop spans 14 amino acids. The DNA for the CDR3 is TGTGCCACCGGTGATTCCCCAGGGGTTTCGACCCAGTACTTC. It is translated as CATGDSPGVSTQYF.

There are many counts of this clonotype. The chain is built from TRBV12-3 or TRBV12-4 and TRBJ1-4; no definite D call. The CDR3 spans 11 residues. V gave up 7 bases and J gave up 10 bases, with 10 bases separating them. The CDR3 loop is CASIQKGKLFF. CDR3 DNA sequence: TGTGCCAGCATCCAGAAGGGAAAACTGTTTTTT.

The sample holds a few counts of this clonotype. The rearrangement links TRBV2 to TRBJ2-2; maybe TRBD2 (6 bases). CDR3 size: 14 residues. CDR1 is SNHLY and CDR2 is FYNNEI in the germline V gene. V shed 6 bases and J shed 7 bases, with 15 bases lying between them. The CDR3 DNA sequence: TGTGCCAGCAGCTTTCTCGGGGGTGACGGGGAGCTGTTTTTT. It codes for CASSFLGGDGELFF.

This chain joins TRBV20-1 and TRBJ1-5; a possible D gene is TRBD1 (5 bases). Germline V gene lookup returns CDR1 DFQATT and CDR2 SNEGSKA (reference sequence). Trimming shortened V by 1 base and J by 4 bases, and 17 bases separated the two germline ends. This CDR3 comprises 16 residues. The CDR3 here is CSARGTGTPRNQPQHF. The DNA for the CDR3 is TGCAGTGCTAGAGGAACCGGGACTCCACGAAATCAGCCCCAGCATTTT.

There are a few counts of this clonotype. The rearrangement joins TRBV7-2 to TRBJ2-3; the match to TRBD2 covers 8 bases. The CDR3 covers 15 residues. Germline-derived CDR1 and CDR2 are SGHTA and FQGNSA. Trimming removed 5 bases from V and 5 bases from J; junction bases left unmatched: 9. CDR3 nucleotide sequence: TGTGCCAGCAGCCAAGAAGCGGGAGTGGTAGATACGCAGTATTTT. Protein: CASSQEAGVVDTQYF.

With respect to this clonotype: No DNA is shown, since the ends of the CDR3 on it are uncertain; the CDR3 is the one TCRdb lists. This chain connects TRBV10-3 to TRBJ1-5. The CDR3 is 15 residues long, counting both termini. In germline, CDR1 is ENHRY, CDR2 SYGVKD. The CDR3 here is CASSDLHLRDQPQHF.

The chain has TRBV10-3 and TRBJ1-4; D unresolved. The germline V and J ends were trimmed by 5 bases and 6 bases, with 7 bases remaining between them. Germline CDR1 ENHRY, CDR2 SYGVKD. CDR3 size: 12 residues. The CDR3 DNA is TGTGCCATCAGTCGTCTAGATGAAAAACTGTTTTTT. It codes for CAISRLDEKLFF.

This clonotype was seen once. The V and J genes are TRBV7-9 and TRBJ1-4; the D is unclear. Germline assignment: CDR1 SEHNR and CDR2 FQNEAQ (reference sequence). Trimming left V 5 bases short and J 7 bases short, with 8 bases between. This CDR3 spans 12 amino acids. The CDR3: CASSRVAEKLFF. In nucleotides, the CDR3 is TGTGCCAGCAGCCGGGTTGCTGAAAAACTGTTTTTT.

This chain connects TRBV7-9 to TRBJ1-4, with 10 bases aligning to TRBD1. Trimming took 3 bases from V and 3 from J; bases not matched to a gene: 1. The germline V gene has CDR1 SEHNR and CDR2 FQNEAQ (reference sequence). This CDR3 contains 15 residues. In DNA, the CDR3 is TGTGCCAGCAGCTTTGGGACAGGGGCTAATGAAAAACTGTTTTTT. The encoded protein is CASSFGTGANEKLFF. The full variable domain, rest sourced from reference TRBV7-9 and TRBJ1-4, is DTGVSQNPRHKITKRGQNVTFRCDPISEHNRLYWYRQTLGQGPEFLTYFQNEAQLEKSRLLSDRFSAERPKGSFSTLEIQRTEQGDSAMYLCASSFGTGANEKLFFGSGTQLSVL.